What follows describes a single TCR beta chain. The data were taken from a study of blood T cell repertoires in COVID-19. The wider study: Material from acute and convalescent COVID-19 was sourced from the United States, Italy and Spain.

As processed by the authors: Estimated nucleated cell counts came from reference gene primer amplification. Produced via immunoSEQ multiplex PCR; TCRdb's table is partial and in-frame only. V, J and clone size were drawn from that table, and D and trimming were deduced from the DNA. The sample has around 170,000 clones, less than 90% seen once. The germline gives CDR1 SGHNT, CDR2 YENEEA. V was clipped by 2 bases and J by 7 bases, with 12 bases between them. The CDR3 is 13 residues long. Sequencing was performed on peripheral blood. This TCR was sampled from a man aged 55 to 70 with acute or convalescent COVID-19. The rearrangement uses TRBV11-3 and TRBJ2-7; D might be TRBD2 (5 bases). The CDR3 DNA follows: TGTGCCAGCAGCTTACTTAAAGCGGCGGAGCAGTACTTC. Translated, it gives CASSLLKAAEQYF.